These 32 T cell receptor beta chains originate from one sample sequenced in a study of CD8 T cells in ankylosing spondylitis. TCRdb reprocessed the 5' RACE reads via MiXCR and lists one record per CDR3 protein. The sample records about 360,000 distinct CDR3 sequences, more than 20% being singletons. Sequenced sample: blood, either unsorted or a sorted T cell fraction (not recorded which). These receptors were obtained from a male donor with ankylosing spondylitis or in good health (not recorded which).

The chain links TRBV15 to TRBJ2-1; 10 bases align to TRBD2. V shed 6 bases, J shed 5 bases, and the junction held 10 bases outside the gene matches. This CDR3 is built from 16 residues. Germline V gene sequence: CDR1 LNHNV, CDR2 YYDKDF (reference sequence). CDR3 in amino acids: CATRSSGLAGDNEQFF. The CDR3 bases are TGTGCCACCAGGAGTTCCGGGCTAGCGGGGGACAATGAGCAGTTCTTC.

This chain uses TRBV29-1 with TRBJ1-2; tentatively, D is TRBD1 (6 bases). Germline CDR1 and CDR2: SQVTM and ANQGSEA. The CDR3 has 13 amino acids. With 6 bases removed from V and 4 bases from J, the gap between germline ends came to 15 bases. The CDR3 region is CSVLDSEIYGYTF. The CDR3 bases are TGCAGCGTACTGGACAGTGAAATCTATGGCTACACCTTC.

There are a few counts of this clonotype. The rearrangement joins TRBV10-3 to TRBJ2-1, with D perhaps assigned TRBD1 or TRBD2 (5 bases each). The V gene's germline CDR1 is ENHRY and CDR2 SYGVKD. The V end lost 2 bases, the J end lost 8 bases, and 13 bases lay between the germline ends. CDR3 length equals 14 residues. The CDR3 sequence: CAISERDPQDEQFF. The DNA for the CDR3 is TGTGCCATCAGTGAGCGGGACCCTCAGGATGAGCAGTTCTTC.

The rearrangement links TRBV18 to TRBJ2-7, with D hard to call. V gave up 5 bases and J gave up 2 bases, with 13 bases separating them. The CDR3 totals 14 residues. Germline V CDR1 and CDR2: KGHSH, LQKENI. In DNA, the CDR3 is TGTGCCAGCTCAAATGGTATTTCTCCCTACGAGCAGTACTTC. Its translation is CASSNGISPYEQYF.

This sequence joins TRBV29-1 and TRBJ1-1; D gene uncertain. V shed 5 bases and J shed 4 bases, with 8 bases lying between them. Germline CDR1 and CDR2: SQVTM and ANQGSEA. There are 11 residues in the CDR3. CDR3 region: CSVREVTEAFF. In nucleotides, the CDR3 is TGCAGCGTTCGTGAGGTCACTGAAGCTTTCTTT.

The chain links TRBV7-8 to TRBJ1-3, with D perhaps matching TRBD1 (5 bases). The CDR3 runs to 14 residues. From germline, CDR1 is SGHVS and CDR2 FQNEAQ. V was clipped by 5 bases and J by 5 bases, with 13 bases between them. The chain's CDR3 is CASSPLEGRNTIYF. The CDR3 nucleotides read TGTGCCAGCAGCCCCTTGGAGGGGAGAAACACCATATATTTT. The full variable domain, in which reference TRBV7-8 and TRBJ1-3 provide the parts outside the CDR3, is GAGVSQSPRYKVAKRGQDVALRCDPISGHVSLFWYQQALGQGPEFLTYFQNEAQLDKSGLPSDRFFAERPEGSVSTLKIQRTQQEDSAVYLCASSPLEGRNTIYFGEGSWLTVV.

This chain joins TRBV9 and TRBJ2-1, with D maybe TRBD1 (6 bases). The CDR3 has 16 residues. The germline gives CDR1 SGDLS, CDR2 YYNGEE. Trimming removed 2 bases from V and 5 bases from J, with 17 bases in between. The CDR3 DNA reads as TGTGCCAGCAGCGTGAGGGGGTCAAAAAGCAACAATGAGCAGTTCTTC. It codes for CASSVRGSKSNNEQFF.

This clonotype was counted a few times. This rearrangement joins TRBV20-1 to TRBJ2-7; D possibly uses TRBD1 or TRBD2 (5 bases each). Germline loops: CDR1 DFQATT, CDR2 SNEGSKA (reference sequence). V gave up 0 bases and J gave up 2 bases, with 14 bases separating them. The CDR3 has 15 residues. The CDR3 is CSARELGDQTYEQYF. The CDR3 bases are TGCAGTGCTAGAGAGTTAGGGGACCAAACCTACGAGCAGTACTTC.

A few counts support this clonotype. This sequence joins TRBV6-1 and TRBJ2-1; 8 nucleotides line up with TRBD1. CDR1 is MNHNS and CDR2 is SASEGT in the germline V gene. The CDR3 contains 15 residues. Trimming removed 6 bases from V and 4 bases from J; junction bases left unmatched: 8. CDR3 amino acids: CASRRNRGSYNEQFF. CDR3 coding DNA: TGTGCCAGCAGACGTAACAGGGGGTCGTACAATGAGCAGTTCTTC.

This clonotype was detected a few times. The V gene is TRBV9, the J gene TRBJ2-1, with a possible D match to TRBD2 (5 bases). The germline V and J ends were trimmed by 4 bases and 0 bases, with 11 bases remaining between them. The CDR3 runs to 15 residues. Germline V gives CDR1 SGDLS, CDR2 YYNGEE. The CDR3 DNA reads TGTGCCAGCAGCCCTCGAGACTACTCCTACAATGAGCAGTTCTTC. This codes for CASSPRDYSYNEQFF.

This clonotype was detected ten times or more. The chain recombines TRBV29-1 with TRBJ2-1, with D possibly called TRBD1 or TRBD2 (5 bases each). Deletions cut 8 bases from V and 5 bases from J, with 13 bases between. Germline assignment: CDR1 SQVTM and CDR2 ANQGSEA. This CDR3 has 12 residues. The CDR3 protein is CSWDLGNNEQFF. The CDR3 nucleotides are TGCAGCTGGGACCTGGGTAACAATGAGCAGTTCTTC.

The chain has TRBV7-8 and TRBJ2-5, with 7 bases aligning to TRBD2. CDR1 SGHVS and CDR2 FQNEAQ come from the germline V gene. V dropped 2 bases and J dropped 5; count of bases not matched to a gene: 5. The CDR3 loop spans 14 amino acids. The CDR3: CASSLKLGGETQYF. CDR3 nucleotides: TGTGCCAGCAGCTTAAAGCTCGGGGGGGAGACCCAGTACTTC.

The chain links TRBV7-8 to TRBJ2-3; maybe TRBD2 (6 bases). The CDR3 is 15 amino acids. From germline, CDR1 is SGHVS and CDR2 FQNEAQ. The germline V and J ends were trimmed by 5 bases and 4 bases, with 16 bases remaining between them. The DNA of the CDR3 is TGTGCCAGCAGCATCCGCGGGGTCCGCGCAGATACGCAGTATTTT. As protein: CASSIRGVRADTQYF.

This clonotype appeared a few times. The CDR3 DNA reads TGTGCCAGCAGTGAGGACAGGGCCGAGCAGTACTTC. It translates to CASSEDRAEQYF. V is TRBV6-5 and J is TRBJ2-7; 8 positions match TRBD1. The V and J ends lost 5 bases and 6 bases, in that order; junction bases with no gene match: 3. CDR1 and CDR2 (germline): MNHEY, SVGAGI. The CDR3 has 12 amino acids.

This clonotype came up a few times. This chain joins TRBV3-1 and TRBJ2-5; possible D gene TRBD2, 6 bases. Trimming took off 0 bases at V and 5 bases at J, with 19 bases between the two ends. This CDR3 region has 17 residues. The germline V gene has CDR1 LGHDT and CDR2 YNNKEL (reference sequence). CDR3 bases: TGTGCCAGCAGCCAAGATAGGAGGGCTACTGGGGCGGAGACCCAGTACTTC. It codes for CASSQDRRATGAETQYF.

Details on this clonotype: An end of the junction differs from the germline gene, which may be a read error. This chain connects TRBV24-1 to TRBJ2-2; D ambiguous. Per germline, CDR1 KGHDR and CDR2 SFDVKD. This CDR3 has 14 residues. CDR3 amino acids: CATSARVNTEELFF. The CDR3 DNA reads TGTGCCACCAGTGCTAGAGTAAACACCGAGGAGCTGTTTTTT.

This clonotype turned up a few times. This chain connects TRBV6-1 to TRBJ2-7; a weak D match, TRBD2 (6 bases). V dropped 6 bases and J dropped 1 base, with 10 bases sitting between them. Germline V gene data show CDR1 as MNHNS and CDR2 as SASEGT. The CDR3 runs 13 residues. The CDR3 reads CASRLGLSYEQYF. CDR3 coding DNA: TGTGCCAGCAGGCTCGGACTATCCTACGAGCAGTACTTC.

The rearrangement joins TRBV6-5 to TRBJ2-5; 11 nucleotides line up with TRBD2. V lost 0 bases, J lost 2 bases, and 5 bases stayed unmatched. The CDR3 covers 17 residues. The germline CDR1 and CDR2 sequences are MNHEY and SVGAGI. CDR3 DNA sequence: TGTGCCAGCAGTTACTCCCTAGCGGGGGGCCGACAAGAGACCCAGTACTTC. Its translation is CASSYSLAGGRQETQYF.

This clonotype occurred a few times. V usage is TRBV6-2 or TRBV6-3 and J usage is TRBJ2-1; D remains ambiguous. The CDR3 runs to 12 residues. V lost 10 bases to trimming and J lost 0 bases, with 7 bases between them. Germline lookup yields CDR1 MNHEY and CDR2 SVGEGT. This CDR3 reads CATGISYNEQFF. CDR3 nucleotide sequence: TGTGCCACAGGAATCTCCTACAATGAGCAGTTCTTC.

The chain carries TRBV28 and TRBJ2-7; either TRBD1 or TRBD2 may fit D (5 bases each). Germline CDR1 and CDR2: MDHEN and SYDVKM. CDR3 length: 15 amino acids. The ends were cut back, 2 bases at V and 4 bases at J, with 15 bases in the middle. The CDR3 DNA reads TGTGCCAGCAGTTTAGAGTCGGGGACCCCTTACGAGCAGTACTTC. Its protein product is CASSLESGTPYEQYF.

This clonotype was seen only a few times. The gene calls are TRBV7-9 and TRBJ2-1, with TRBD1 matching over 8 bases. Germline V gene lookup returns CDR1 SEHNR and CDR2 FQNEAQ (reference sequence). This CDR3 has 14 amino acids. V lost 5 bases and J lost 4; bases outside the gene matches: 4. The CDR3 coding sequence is TGTGCCAGCAGCGCCCGGGACAGGTACAATGAGCAGTTCTTC. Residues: CASSARDRYNEQFF.

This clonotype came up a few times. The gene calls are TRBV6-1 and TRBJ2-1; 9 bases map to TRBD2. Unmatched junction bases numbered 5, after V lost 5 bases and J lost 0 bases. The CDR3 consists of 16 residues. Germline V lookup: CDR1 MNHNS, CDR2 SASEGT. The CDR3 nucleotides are TGTGCCAGCAGTCAGAGCGGGGGGAGCTCCTACAATGAGCAGTTCTTC. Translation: CASSQSGGSSYNEQFF.

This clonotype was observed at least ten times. CDR3: CASSTLGGAYEQYF. The CDR3 nucleotides read TGTGCCAGCAGTACTCTGGGGGGGGCCTACGAGCAGTACTTC. V usage is TRBV12-3 or TRBV12-4 and J usage is TRBJ2-7, with TRBD2 matching 7 bases. This CDR3 is built from 14 residues. Losses at the gene ends were 5 bases for V and 2 bases for J; bases not matched to a gene: 6.

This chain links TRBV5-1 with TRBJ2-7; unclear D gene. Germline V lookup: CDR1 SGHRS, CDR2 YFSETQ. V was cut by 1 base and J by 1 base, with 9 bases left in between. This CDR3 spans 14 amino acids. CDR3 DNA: TGCGCCAGCAGCTTGATCCCTGATTCCTACGAGCAGTACTTC. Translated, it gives CASSLIPDSYEQYF.

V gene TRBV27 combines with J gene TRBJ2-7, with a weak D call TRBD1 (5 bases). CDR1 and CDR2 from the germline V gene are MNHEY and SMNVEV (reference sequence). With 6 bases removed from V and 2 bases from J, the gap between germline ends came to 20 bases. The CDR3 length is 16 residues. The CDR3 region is CASRYNSQGFPYEQYF. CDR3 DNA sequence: TGTGCCAGCAGATACAACAGCCAGGGCTTTCCCTACGAGCAGTACTTC.

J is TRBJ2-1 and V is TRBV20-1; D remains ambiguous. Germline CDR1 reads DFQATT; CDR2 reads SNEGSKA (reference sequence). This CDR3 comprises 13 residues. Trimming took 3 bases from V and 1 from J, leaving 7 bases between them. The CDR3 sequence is CSASVGSYNEQFF. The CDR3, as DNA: TGCAGTGCTAGCGTCGGTTCCTACAATGAGCAGTTCTTC.

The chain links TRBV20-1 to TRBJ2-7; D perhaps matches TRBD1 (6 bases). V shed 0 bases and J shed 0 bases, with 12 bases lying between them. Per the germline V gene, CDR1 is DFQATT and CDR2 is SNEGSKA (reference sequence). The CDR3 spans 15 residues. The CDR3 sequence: CSARDRQGLSYEQYF. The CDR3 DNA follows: TGCAGTGCTAGAGATCGTCAGGGGCTCTCCTACGAGCAGTACTTC.

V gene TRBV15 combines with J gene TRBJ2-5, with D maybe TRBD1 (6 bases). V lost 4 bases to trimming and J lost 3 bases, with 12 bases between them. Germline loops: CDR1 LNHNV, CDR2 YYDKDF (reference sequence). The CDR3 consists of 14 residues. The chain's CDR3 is CATSTGQREETQYF. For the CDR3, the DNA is TGTGCCACCAGCACCGGACAGAGAGAAGAGACCCAGTACTTC.

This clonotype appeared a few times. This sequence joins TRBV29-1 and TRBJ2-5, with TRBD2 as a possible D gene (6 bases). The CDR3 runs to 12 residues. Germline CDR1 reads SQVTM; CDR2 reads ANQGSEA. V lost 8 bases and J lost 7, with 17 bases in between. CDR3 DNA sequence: TGCAGCTGGGTCTTCCGGGGAGGGACCCAGTACTTC. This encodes CSWVFRGGTQYF.

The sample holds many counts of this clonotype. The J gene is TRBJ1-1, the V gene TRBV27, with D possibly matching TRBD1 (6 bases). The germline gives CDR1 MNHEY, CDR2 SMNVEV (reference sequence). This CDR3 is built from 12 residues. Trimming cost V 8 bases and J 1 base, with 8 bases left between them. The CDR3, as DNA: TGTGCCAGCTGGACAGCGAACACTGAAGCTTTCTTT. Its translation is CASWTANTEAFF.

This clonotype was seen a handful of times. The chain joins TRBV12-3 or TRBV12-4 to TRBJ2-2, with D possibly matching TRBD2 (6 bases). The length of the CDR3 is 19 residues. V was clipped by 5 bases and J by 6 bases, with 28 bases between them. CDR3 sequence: CASSRTRAGRGPGAGELFF. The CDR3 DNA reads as TGTGCCAGCAGTCGGACCAGGGCGGGTCGAGGACCGGGGGCCGGGGAGCTGTTTTTT.

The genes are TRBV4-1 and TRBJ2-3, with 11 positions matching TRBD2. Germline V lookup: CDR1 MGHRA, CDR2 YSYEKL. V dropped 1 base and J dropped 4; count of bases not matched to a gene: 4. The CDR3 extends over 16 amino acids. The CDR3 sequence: CASSQVLAGGADTQYF. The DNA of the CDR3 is TGCGCCAGCAGCCAAGTCCTAGCGGGGGGTGCAGATACGCAGTATTTT.